Listed here are 16 T cell receptor beta chains from one sample, sequenced in a study of T cell responses to AZD1222 COVID-19 vaccine. The repertoire was sequenced with immunoSEQ multiplex PCR; TCRdb's copy has only in-frame clones and lacks some. The sample lists 100,000 to 150,000 clones; about 93% were seen once. The sample was peripheral blood, taken on day 0 of AZD1222 vaccination. These receptors were obtained from an adult in good health.

The J gene is TRBJ2-7, the V gene TRBV29-1; TRBD1 aligns across 8 bases. This CDR3 is built from 13 residues. The J segment lost 4 bases and the V segment lost 4 bases, leaving 6 bases of the junction unmatched. Germline V gene lookup returns CDR1 SQVTM and CDR2 ANQGSEA. The CDR3 DNA is TGCAGCGTTGTTATGGGACAGGAATACGAGCAGTACTTC. Protein: CSVVMGQEYEQYF.

The chain is built from TRBV1 and TRBJ1-2; the D call in the table, TRBD1, was not verified against the DNA. TRBV1 is shown as a pseudogene. This CDR3 region has 15 residues. This chain's CDR3 is CTSGVRGPENYGYTF. CDR3 DNA sequence: TGCACCAGCGGGGTCAGGGGTCCTGAGAACTATGGCTACACCTTC.

V is TRBV2 and J is TRBJ2-7, with D perhaps TRBD1 (6 bases). The CDR3 has 17 residues. V lost 0 bases, J lost 1 base, and 16 bases lay in between. Germline V gene data show CDR1 as SNHLY and CDR2 as FYNNEI. The DNA for the CDR3 is TGTGCCAGCAGTGAAGCGGAAAGGACAGAAAGGTCCTACGAGCAGTACTTC. It encodes CASSEAERTERSYEQYF.

This clone was observed a handful of times. V usage is TRBV25-1 and J usage is TRBJ2-5; TRBD1 matches at 10 bases. CDR1 and CDR2 (germline): MGHDK, SYGVNS. This CDR3 has 12 residues. With 7 bases clipped from V and 5 bases from J, the junction kept 1 base outside the gene matches. CDR3 in DNA: TGTGCCAGCACGGGACAGGGGGAGACCCAGTACTTC. This gives the protein CASTGQGETQYF.

The CDR3 protein is CASTPRGGLGNTIYF. The CDR3 bases are TGTGCCAGCACCCCCCGAGGGGGGCTCGGAAACACCATATATTTT. The rearrangement uses TRBV28 and TRBJ1-3, with D possibly being TRBD1 (6 bases). CDR1 and CDR2 (germline): MDHEN, SYDVKM. Trimming cost V 7 bases and J 4 bases, with 17 bases left between them. This CDR3 region has 15 residues.

This chain joins TRBV4-3 and TRBJ2-1; D uncertain. Trimming took 0 bases from V and 5 from J, leaving 8 bases between them. CDR3 size: 14 residues. The germline V gene has CDR1 LGHNA and CDR2 YSLEER. The CDR3 spells CASSQEYYHNEQFF. CDR3 coding DNA: TGCGCCAGCAGCCAAGAGTATTACCACAATGAGCAGTTCTTC.

This chain connects TRBV7-2 to TRBJ2-3, with TRBD1 as a possible D gene (5 bases). This CDR3 is built from 14 residues. Looked up from germline, CDR1 is SGHTA and CDR2 is FQGNSA. The V and J ends lost 5 bases and 0 bases respectively, with 9 bases between them. CDR3 nucleotides: TGTGCCAGCAGCCTGACAGTTAGCACAGATACGCAGTATTTT. This codes for CASSLTVSTDTQYF. Full variable domain (rest looked up from reference TRBV7-2 and TRBJ2-3): GAGVSQSPSNKVTEKGKDVELRCDPISGHTALYWYRQSLGQGLEFLIYFQGNSAPDKSGLPSDRFSAERTGGSVSTLTIQRTQQEDSAVYLCASSLTVSTDTQYFGPGTRLTVL.

The CDR3 DNA is TGTGCCAGCAGCCAACCGGGACAATATGGCTACACCTTC. Translating it yields CASSQPGQYGYTF. The rearrangement links TRBV7-9 to TRBJ1-2; D possibly corresponds to TRBD1 (6 bases). This CDR3 contains 13 residues. CDR1 and CDR2 (germline): SEHNR, FQNEAQ (reference sequence). With 5 bases removed from V and 5 bases from J, the gap between germline ends came to 12 bases. The complete variable domain, with remaining parts taken from reference TRBV7-9 and TRBJ1-2, reads DTGVSQNPRHKITKRGQNVTFRCDPISEHNRLYWYRQTLGQGPEFLTYFQNEAQLEKSRLLSDRFSAERPKGSFSTLEIQRTEQGDSAMYLCASSQPGQYGYTFGSGTRLTVV.

The CDR3 DNA reads TGTGCCAGCAGTTACACTAGCGGGAGATATGGAAGAGGCAATGAGCAGTTCTTC. It encodes CASSYTSGRYGRGNEQFF. V and J are TRBV6-2 or TRBV6-3 and TRBJ2-1, with 11 positions matching TRBD2. V lost 2 bases, J lost 6 bases, and 12 bases stayed unmatched. From germline, CDR1 is MNHEY and CDR2 SVGEGT. The CDR3 length is 18 residues.

J is TRBJ2-1 and V is TRBV6-2 or TRBV6-3; 10 positions match TRBD2. The J segment lost 8 bases and the V segment lost 6 bases, leaving 10 bases of the junction unmatched. The germline V gene has CDR1 MNHEY and CDR2 SVGEGT. This CDR3 has 15 residues. In nucleotides, the CDR3 is TGTGCCAGCAGCCCTAGCGGGAGTTTACGGGATGAGCAGTTCTTC. Its protein product is CASSPSGSLRDEQFF.

This chain uses TRBV2 with TRBJ1-5, with 7 bases fitting TRBD1. Germline V gene data show CDR1 as SNHLY and CDR2 as FYNNEI. The CDR3 extends over 15 amino acids. Germline trimming cut 6 bases from V and 2 bases from J; bases unmatched to any gene: 7. The CDR3 is CASREFRGGNQPQHF. Here the CDR3 DNA reads TGTGCCAGCAGAGAATTCAGGGGGGGCAATCAGCCCCAGCATTTT.

The chain has TRBV2 and TRBJ1-1, with 7 nucleotides matching TRBD1. The CDR3 is made up of 11 amino acids. The ends lost 6 bases at V and 9 bases at J; junction bases unmatched: 4. Germline V gives CDR1 SNHLY, CDR2 FYNNEI. CDR3 amino acids: CASRVQGKAFF. As DNA, the CDR3 is TGTGCCAGCAGGGTACAGGGGAAAGCTTTCTTT.

The V gene is TRBV6-5, the J gene TRBJ1-2; 9 bases map to TRBD1. This CDR3 has 15 residues. V lost 0 bases and J lost 7; bases outside the gene matches: 6. The V gene's germline CDR1 is MNHEY and CDR2 SVGAGI. CDR3 coding DNA: TGTGCCAGCAGTTACTCGATGGGACAGGGTGGTGGCTACACCTTC. The encoded protein is CASSYSMGQGGGYTF.

V gene TRBV6-5 combines with J gene TRBJ2-2; D gene uncertain. Germline CDR1 MNHEY, CDR2 SVGAGI. The CDR3 is 13 residues long. With 9 bases removed from V and 5 bases from J, the gap between germline ends came to 13 bases. CDR3 sequence reads: CARGNQLTGELFF. As DNA, the CDR3 is TGTGCCAGGGGGAATCAGTTAACCGGGGAGCTGTTTTTT.

V is TRBV6-5 and J is TRBJ2-1; the match to TRBD1 covers 7 bases. This CDR3 spans 14 amino acids. Germline V CDR1 and CDR2: MNHEY, SVGAGI. The J segment lost 3 bases and the V segment lost 5 bases, leaving 4 bases of the junction unmatched. This chain's CDR3 is CASSTGQRYNEQFF. The CDR3 DNA is TGTGCCAGCAGTACGGGACAGCGCTACAATGAGCAGTTCTTC.

This clone was recorded once. The rearrangement joins TRBV12-3 or TRBV12-4 to TRBJ1-2; TRBD1 might be the D (5 bases). Trimming pared 5 bases from V and 6 bases from J, leaving 10 bases between. The length of the CDR3 is 12 residues. In nucleotides, the CDR3 is TGTGCCAGCAGTCCAAGACAGCATGGCTACACCTTC. Translated: CASSPRQHGYTF.